A selection of T cell receptor beta chains follows, all from one sample in a study of shared clonotypes between healthy human individuals. The method was immunoSEQ multiplex PCR; TCRdb's version includes in-frame clones alone and lacks a portion of them. There are hundreds of thousands of clones in the sample; 95% to 96% occur only once, and 0.11% lies in the top ten. Sequencing was done on a sample of naive CD8+ T cells sorted from blood. The receptors were gathered from a young woman in good health. The CDR3 runs from the conserved cysteine through the conserved F or W. The D gene is left open where the match is weak. Rows may omit the clone size; those that give it use once, few, many or a size class.

v_gene,j_gene,abundance,d_gene,CDR3aa,CDR3nt
TRBV5-6,TRBJ1-1,-,-,CASSLPGGGNTEAFF,TGTGCCAGCAGCTTGCCCGGAGGGGGGAACACTGAAGCTTTCTTT
TRBV30,TRBJ1-5,few,-,CAWSAGGNQPQHF,TGTGCCTGGAGTGCAGGGGGCAATCAGCCCCAGCATTTT
TRBV28,TRBJ1-4,few,-,CASSWPDRPVFF,TGTGCCAGCAGTTGGCCCGACAGACCAGTGTTTTTT
TRBV7-9,TRBJ2-1,-,TRBD2,CASSFGRGDPRGHEQFF,TGTGCCAGCAGCTTCGGCCGGGGGGACCCTCGAGGACATGAGCAGTTCTTC
TRBV11-3,TRBJ2-1,-,TRBD2,CASSLEPSGRNEQFF,TGTGCCAGCAGCTTAGAACCTAGCGGGAGAAATGAGCAGTTCTTC
TRBV5-1,TRBJ1-3,-,-,CASSSEGGGNTIYF,TGCGCCAGCAGCTCGGAGGGGGGAGGAAACACCATATATTTT
TRBV2,TRBJ2-7,-,-,CASRMGIYEQYF,TGTGCCAGCCGTATGGGAATCTACGAGCAGTACTTC
TRBV6-1,TRBJ1-5,-,TRBD1,CASGTAYSNQPQHF,TGTGCCAGCGGGACAGCATATAGCAATCAGCCCCAGCATTTT
TRBV25-1,TRBJ2-1,-,-,CASSEYNNEQFF,TGTGCCAGCAGTGAATATAACAATGAGCAGTTCTTC
TRBV6-5,TRBJ2-2,-,-,CASSYWGAAGELFF,TGTGCCAGCAGTTACTGGGGGGCAGCCGGGGAGCTGTTTTTT
TRBV10-3,TRBJ1-1,few,-,CAISESTNTEAFF,TGTGCCATCAGTGAGTCTACGAACACTGAAGCTTTCTTT
TRBV7-8,TRBJ1-4,-,-,CASSTTNRGGFTNEKLFF,TGTGCCAGCAGCACAACAAATCGGGGGGGCTTTACTAATGAAAAACTGTTTTTT
TRBV15,TRBJ2-7,-,TRBD1,CATSIGQGSYEQYF,TGTGCCACCAGCATTGGACAGGGCTCCTACGAGCAGTACTTC
TRBV13,TRBJ1-1,-,-,CASSSAPNTKAFF,TGTGCCAGCAGCTCGGCGCCGAACACTAAAGCTTTCTTT
TRBV28,TRBJ2-3,-,-,CASSSSLADTQYF,TGTGCCAGCAGTTCGTCGTTAGCAGATACGCAGTATTTT
TRBV28,TRBJ1-3,-,TRBD1,CASARDRGSGNTIYF,TGTGCCAGCGCGCGGGACAGGGGTTCTGGAAACACCATATATTTT
TRBV27,TRBJ2-1,-,TRBD2,CASSLVGLAHNEQFF,TGTGCCAGCAGTTTGGTGGGACTAGCGCACAATGAGCAGTTCTTC
TRBV6-5,TRBJ1-1,few,TRBD1,CASSYSGTENTEAFF,TGTGCCAGCAGTTATTCTGGGACAGAGAACACTGAAGCTTTCTTT
TRBV4-1,TRBJ1-1,-,-,CASSPDRTNTEAFF,TGCGCCAGCAGCCCTGACAGGACAAACACTGAAGCTTTCTTT
TRBV2,TRBJ2-5,-,-,CASSRTRGRETQYF,TGTGCCAGCAGCCGGACTCGGGGCAGAGAGACCCAGTACTTC
TRBV28,TRBJ1-5,-,TRBD1,CASRRYRGPDQPQHF,TGTGCCAGCAGACGCTACAGGGGTCCCGATCAGCCCCAGCATTTT
TRBV28,TRBJ2-3,-,TRBD2,CATAPMGLAVRNTQYF,TGTGCCACCGCCCCGATGGGACTAGCAGTCAGGAATACGCAGTATTTT
TRBV28,TRBJ2-1,-,-,CASSFDWSSYNEQFF,TGTGCCAGCAGTTTTGACTGGAGCTCCTACAATGAGCAGTTCTTC
TRBV13,TRBJ2-2,-,-,CASSPSVGHGELFF,TGTGCCAGCAGTCCCTCGGTGGGCCACGGGGAGCTGTTTTTT
TRBV7-8,TRBJ1-2,-,-,CASSLAGFYGYTF,TGTGCCAGCAGCTTAGCCGGGTTCTATGGCTACACCTTC
TRBV9,TRBJ2-5,-,-,CASSPSASTLETQYF,TGTGCCAGCAGCCCATCTGCTAGCACCCTAGAGACCCAGTACTTC
TRBV28,TRBJ2-7,-,TRBD2,CASSYLSGSSYEQYF,TGTGCCAGCAGTTACCTTAGCGGGAGCAGCTACGAGCAGTACTTC
TRBV27,TRBJ2-7,-,TRBD1,CASSLSRTGLYEQYF,TGTGCCAGCAGTTTATCGAGGACAGGCCTGTACGAGCAGTACTTC
TRBV28,TRBJ2-2,once,-,CASRLFSGELFF,TGTGCCAGCAGACTATTCAGCGGGGAGCTGTTTTTT
TRBV5-1,TRBJ2-1,once,TRBD1,CASSSRTGNNEQFF,TGCGCCAGCAGCTCACGGACAGGAAACAATGAGCAGTTCTTC
TRBV30,TRBJ1-2,-,-,CALPTGNYGYTF,TGTGCCTTACCGACAGGAAACTATGGCTACACCTTC
TRBV15,TRBJ2-1,-,TRBD1,CATSSPGQGVDNEQFF,TGTGCCACCAGCTCCCCGGGACAGGGTGTGGACAATGAGCAGTTCTTC
TRBV28,TRBJ2-7,-,-,CASSSVPGNEQYF,TGTGCCAGCAGTTCGGTCCCTGGAAACGAGCAGTACTTC
TRBV19,TRBJ2-1,-,-,CASSPRDRSTYEQFF,TGTGCCAGTAGCCCGCGGGACAGATCTACATATGAGCAGTTCTTC
TRBV11-2,TRBJ2-1,-,-,CASSAPWGRVNEQFF,TGTGCCAGCAGCGCCCCTTGGGGGAGAGTCAATGAGCAGTTCTTC
TRBV5-6,TRBJ2-7,-,TRBD1,CASSLGTGLREQYF,TGTGCCAGCAGCCTAGGGACAGGCCTACGAGAGCAGTACTTC
TRBV6-6,TRBJ1-2,-,-,CASSYGGLLDYGYTF,TGTGCCAGCAGTTACGGGGGACTCTTGGACTATGGCTACACCTTC
TRBV28,TRBJ2-1,-,TRBD2,CASSPLLAGVVNEQFF,TGTGCCAGCAGTCCCCTCCTAGCGGGAGTTGTCAATGAGCAGTTCTTC
TRBV15,TRBJ2-2,-,TRBD2,CATSRGLAGGTGELFF,TGTGCCACCAGCAGAGGGCTAGCGGGTGGCACCGGGGAGCTGTTTTTT
TRBV28,TRBJ2-2,once,TRBD2,CASSGRLAKNTGELFF,TGTGCCAGCAGTGGACGACTAGCGAAGAACACCGGGGAGCTGTTTTTT
TRBV14,TRBJ1-1,many,-,CASSHSSGPEAFF,TGTGCCAGCAGCCACTCCTCCGGCCCTGAAGCTTTCTTT
TRBV15,TRBJ2-5,once,-,CATSRDLGQGPGGAQYF,TGTGCCACCAGCAGAGATTTAGGGCAGGGGCCTGGCGGGGCCCAGTACTTC
TRBV11-2,TRBJ2-1,-,TRBD2,CASSSGTSGRTPYNEQFF,TGTGCCAGCAGCTCCGGGACTAGCGGGAGGACCCCCTACAATGAGCAGTTCTTC
TRBV19,TRBJ2-7,-,TRBD2,CASSKGLAVNEQYF,TGTGCCAGTAGTAAGGGACTAGCGGTTAACGAGCAGTACTTC
TRBV2,TRBJ1-2,-,-,CASSDGLYGYTF,TGTGCCAGCAGTGATGGTTTATATGGCTACACCTTC
TRBV2,TRBJ2-1,-,-,CASSGVRDYNEQFF,TGTGCCAGCAGTGGGGTACGGGACTACAATGAGCAGTTCTTC
TRBV7-9,TRBJ2-1,-,TRBD2,CASSERTSGRLDEQFF,TGTGCCAGCAGCGAGCGGACTAGCGGGAGGCTCGATGAGCAGTTCTTC
TRBV28,TRBJ1-4,-,-,CASSPHRTTNEKLFF,TGTGCCAGCAGCCCTCACAGGACAACTAATGAAAAACTGTTTTTT
TRBV5-6,TRBJ2-7,-,TRBD1,CASSSGGISYEQYF,TGTGCCAGCAGCTCAGGGGGTATCTCCTACGAGCAGTACTTC
TRBV29-1,TRBJ2-7,-,-,CSVGDSSYEQYF,TGCAGCGTGGGGGACTCCTCCTACGAGCAGTACTTC
TRBV11-2,TRBJ2-1,-,-,CASSLEPDWYNEQFF,TGTGCCAGCAGCTTAGAACCCGACTGGTACAATGAGCAGTTCTTC
TRBV5-1,TRBJ2-3,-,-,CASSFSRRDRRDTQYF,TGCGCCAGCAGCTTTTCCCGGCGGGATCGGAGAGATACGCAGTATTTT
TRBV25-1,TRBJ2-7,once,TRBD1,CASKHRQGVLYEQYF,TGTGCCAGCAAGCACCGACAGGGGGTATTATACGAGCAGTACTTC
TRBV19,TRBJ2-1,-,-,CASSIGLYNEQFF,TGTGCCAGTAGTATCGGGCTGTACAATGAGCAGTTCTTC
TRBV7-9,TRBJ1-1,once,-,CATPDALNTEAFF,TGTGCCACCCCGGACGCTCTAAACACTGAAGCTTTCTTT
TRBV4-1,TRBJ2-3,-,TRBD1,CASSQDYRGRDTQYF,TGCGCCAGCAGCCAAGATTACAGGGGGCGCGATACGCAGTATTTT
TRBV2,TRBJ2-5,-,-,CASSRTGSTETQYF,TGTGCCTCAAGTCGTACAGGGAGTACAGAGACCCAGTACTTC
TRBV27,TRBJ2-7,-,TRBD1,CASRGMTGAEQYF,TGTGCCAGCAGGGGGATGACAGGGGCCGAGCAGTACTTC
TRBV6-1,TRBJ1-1,-,TRBD1,CASAGTGGWTEAFF,TGTGCCAGCGCGGGGACAGGGGGCTGGACTGAAGCTTTCTTT